A single sample gave rise to the 20 T cell receptor beta chains below, sequenced in a study of shared clonotypes between healthy human individuals. CD8 cells classed as naive were CD45RO-negative and positively selected for CCR7, excluding terminally differentiated effector memory CD45RA+ cells. Sequencing used immunoSEQ multiplex PCR; TCRdb keeps in-frame clones, though not all of them. Of approximately 740,000 clones in the sample, 90% to 95% were seen once. The specimen sequenced was naive CD8+ T cells sorted from blood. The receptors here all came from a young man in good health.

The chain recombines TRBV2 with TRBJ2-2, with 7 bases matching TRBD1. The CDR3 contains 14 residues. CDR1 and CDR2 from the germline V gene are SNHLY and FYNNEI. Trimming took 9 bases from V and 3 from J; bases not matched to a gene: 7. CDR3 sequence: CARPGTDDTGELFF. CDR3 coding DNA: TGTGCCAGGCCCGGGACAGACGACACCGGGGAGCTGTTTTTT. The entire variable domain, with the rest obtained from reference TRBV2 and TRBJ2-2, is as follows: EPEVTQTPSHQVTQMGQEVILRCVPISNHLYFYWYRQILGQKVEFLVSFYNNEISEKSEIFDDQFSVERPDGSNFTLKIRSTKLEDSAMYFCARPGTDDTGELFFGEGSRLTVL.

This rearrangement joins TRBV28 to TRBJ1-1; unclear D gene. The CDR3 is 12 amino acids. From germline, CDR1 is MDHEN and CDR2 SYDVKM. Trimming shortened V by 10 bases and J by 1 base, and 10 bases separated the two germline ends. CDR3 residues: CATTLGNTEAFF. The CDR3, as DNA: TGTGCCACGACCCTTGGGAACACTGAAGCTTTCTTT.

The chain recombines TRBV11-2 with TRBJ2-3; D might be TRBD1 or TRBD2, each matching 5 bases. The germline gives CDR1 SGHAT, CDR2 FQNNGV. Trimming stripped 1 base from V and 1 base from J, with 9 bases between. The CDR3 consists of 15 residues. CDR3 nucleotides: TGTGCCAGCAGCTTAGCCATGGGGGGCACAGATACGCAGTATTTT. Its protein is CASSLAMGGTDTQYF.

The chain links TRBV29-1 to TRBJ2-5; 7 bases agree with TRBD1. The V segment lost 6 bases and the J segment 5 bases; nucleotides outside the gene matches: 9. This CDR3 is built from 13 residues. Looked up from germline, CDR1 is SQVTM and CDR2 is ANQGSEA. The CDR3, as DNA: TGCAGCGTGGTCAAACAGGGGCGGGAGACCCAGTACTTC. Translated, it gives CSVVKQGRETQYF.

The gene calls are TRBV7-9 and TRBJ2-5; D ambiguous. V lost 8 bases to trimming and J lost 1 base, with 8 bases between them. The CDR3 is 12 amino acids. In germline, CDR1 is SEHNR, CDR2 FQNEAQ (reference sequence). DNA of the CDR3: TGTGCCAGCGCTGTGGGCCAAGAGACCCAGTACTTC. This translates into CASAVGQETQYF.

The rearrangement links TRBV5-1 to TRBJ2-5; D possibly corresponds to TRBD2 (6 bases). CDR1 is SGHRS and CDR2 is YFSETQ in the germline V gene. Trimming took off 5 bases at V and 5 bases at J, with 22 bases between the two ends. The CDR3 spans 16 residues. CDR3 protein: CASSLVGGTRDETQYF. The CDR3, as DNA: TGCGCCAGCAGTCTGGTTGGGGGGACGCGGGACGAGACCCAGTACTTC.

The chain carries TRBV6-5 and TRBJ2-7, with D uncertain. The germline V gene encodes CDR1 MNHEY and CDR2 SVGAGI. The V end lost 5 bases, the J end lost 0 bases, and 11 bases lay between the germline ends. The CDR3 has 14 amino acids. This chain's CDR3 is CASSLASSSYEQYF. CDR3 DNA sequence: TGTGCCAGCAGTCTCGCTAGTTCCTCCTACGAGCAGTACTTC.

In regard to this clone: The same CDR3 also results from other DNA sequences found in this sample. V gene TRBV27 combines with J gene TRBJ2-1; 9 nucleotides match TRBD2. Germline V lookup: CDR1 MNHEY, CDR2 SMNVEV (reference sequence). V dropped 4 bases and J dropped 4; count of bases not matched to a gene: 5. The CDR3 length is 15 residues. CDR3 amino acids: CASSSRLAVYNEQFF. CDR3 sequence (DNA): TGTGCCAGCAGTTCCCGACTAGCGGTGTACAATGAGCAGTTCTTC.

This clone appeared a few times. The V call is TRBV14, the J call TRBJ1-1; maybe TRBD1 (5 bases). V was trimmed by 3 bases and J by 2 bases, leaving 10 bases between them. The V gene's germline CDR1 is SGHDN and CDR2 FVKESK. This CDR3 comprises 14 residues. The CDR3 coding sequence is TGTGCCAGCAGCCAGCAGCAGGGAAACACTGAAGCTTTCTTT. Residues: CASSQQQGNTEAFF.

This chain joins TRBV2 and TRBJ2-3; D gene unclear. Trimming pared 6 bases from V and 1 base from J, leaving 11 bases between. CDR3 length: 14 amino acids. Looked up from germline, CDR1 is SNHLY and CDR2 is FYNNEI. DNA for the CDR3: TGTGCCAGCAGCTTGGGCGGCGGCACAGATACGCAGTATTTT. Protein product: CASSLGGGTDTQYF.

The genes are TRBV7-8 and TRBJ1-1; no clear D. V was shortened by 1 base and J by 0 bases, with 6 bases between the two germline ends. This CDR3 contains 14 residues. CDR1 and CDR2 from the germline V gene are SGHVS and FQNEAQ. The CDR3 spells CASSLVGLNTEAFF. The DNA of the CDR3 is TGTGCCAGCAGCTTAGTCGGCTTGAACACTGAAGCTTTCTTT.

With regard to this clone: The sample has other DNA sequences that encode this CDR3 too. The V gene is TRBV12-5, the J gene TRBJ2-3; no definite D call. Germline V gives CDR1 LGHNT, CDR2 FRNRAP. Trimming removed 5 bases from V and 6 bases from J, with 6 bases in between. This CDR3 has 11 residues. For the CDR3, the DNA is TGTGCTAGTGGTCTCGGGGATACGCAGTATTTT. This encodes CASGLGDTQYF.

This clone has a single count. The chain has TRBV6-1 and TRBJ1-1; 7 bases align to TRBD1. Germline V gene lookup returns CDR1 MNHNS and CDR2 SASEGT. The V segment lost 4 bases and the J segment 5 bases; nucleotides outside the gene matches: 4. The CDR3 loop spans 13 amino acids. The CDR3 sequence: CASSATGLTEAFF. The DNA for the CDR3 is TGTGCCAGCAGTGCGACAGGGTTGACTGAAGCTTTCTTT.

This clone was seen a single time. Other DNA sequences of this sample code for an identical CDR3. The chain is built from TRBV5-6 and TRBJ2-7; 10 bases align to TRBD1. Germline assignment: CDR1 SGHDT and CDR2 YYEEEE. V was pared by 3 bases and J by 4 bases, with 4 bases of the junction left unmatched. This CDR3 has 14 amino acids. The chain's CDR3 is CASSSGQGTYEQYF. The CDR3 DNA sequence: TGTGCCAGCAGCTCGGGACAGGGGACGTACGAGCAGTACTTC.

The rearrangement joins TRBV2 to TRBJ2-1, with D possibly called TRBD1 or TRBD2 (5 bases each). Trimming took off 6 bases at V and 8 bases at J, with 11 bases between the two ends. The germline V gene encodes CDR1 SNHLY and CDR2 FYNNEI. CDR3 size: 12 residues. This CDR3 is CASRGVVHEQFF. CDR3 DNA: TGTGCCAGCAGGGGGGTAGTCCATGAGCAGTTCTTC. Drawing the rest from reference TRBV2 and TRBJ2-1, the complete variable domain is EPEVTQTPSHQVTQMGQEVILRCVPISNHLYFYWYRQILGQKVEFLVSFYNNEISEKSEIFDDQFSVERPDGSNFTLKIRSTKLEDSAMYFCASRGVVHEQFFGPGTRLTVL.

The chain combines TRBV9 with TRBJ2-1; D unclear. Germline V gene sequence: CDR1 SGDLS, CDR2 YYNGEE. CDR3 length: 13 residues. Trimming left V 4 bases short and J 3 bases short, with 8 bases between. The CDR3 DNA reads as TGTGCCAGCAGCCCAACGGACTACAATGAGCAGTTCTTC. As protein: CASSPTDYNEQFF.

The chain uses TRBV18 and TRBJ2-6; D is unresolved. The CDR3 is 15 amino acids. Germline lookup yields CDR1 KGHSH and CDR2 LQKENI. V was cut by 5 bases and J by 1 base, with 9 bases left in between. The CDR3 protein is CASSAYASGANVLTF. Written as DNA, the CDR3 is TGTGCCAGCTCAGCGTATGCATCTGGGGCCAACGTCCTGACTTTC.

As regards this clone: The conserved final phenylalanine or tryptophan is absent from the CDR3, which likely points to a read error. The DNA is left out, because the CDR3 cannot be placed on it with certainty; the CDR3 is given as TCRdb lists it. The chain uses TRBV7-8 and TRBJ2-3; the table gives TRBD2 as D, unverified against the DNA. Germline CDR1 SGHVS, CDR2 FQNEAQ. The CDR3 region is 15 residues in length, termini included. CDR3 in amino acids: CASSSTGLAGGPVFG.

This clone was seen only once. The chain links TRBV10-1 to TRBJ2-1; a weak D match, TRBD2 (5 bases). The germline V gene has CDR1 WNHNN and CDR2 SYGVQD (reference sequence). V shed 3 bases and J shed 5 bases, with 14 bases lying between them. This CDR3 has 15 amino acids. CDR3 DNA: TGCGCCAGCAGTGATTGGGAGACAACTAACAATGAGCAGTTCTTC. The encoded protein is CASSDWETTNNEQFF.

The chain couples TRBV4-1 to TRBJ2-1, with 9 bases matching TRBD2. The CDR3 sequence is 17 residues long. Losses at the gene ends were 3 bases for V and 1 base for J; bases not matched to a gene: 7. Germline assignment: CDR1 MGHRA and CDR2 YSYEKL. In DNA form, the CDR3 reads TGCGCCAGCAGCCACCCCGGAGCGGGAGGATCCTACAATGAGCAGTTCTTC. This sequence encodes CASSHPGAGGSYNEQFF.